The text below deals with one TCR beta chain. The data were taken from a study of blood T cell repertoires in COVID-19. Turning to the study itself: Samples representing acute and convalescent COVID-19 were sourced from the United States, Italy and Spain. The analysed material was cDNA or gDNA that came from T cells, B-cell-depleted T cells, or PBMCs.

The CDR3 loop spans 14 amino acids. Trimming stripped 2 bases from V and 8 bases from J, with 13 bases between. Per germline, CDR1 MNHEY and CDR2 SMNVEV (reference sequence). Original analysis: Amplification with reference gene primers provided the estimates of nucleated cell counts. Repertoires were generated with immunoSEQ multiplex PCR, while TCRdb's copy carries only in-frame clones and drops some. V and J calls and clone size are those listed in that table; D and trimming were worked out from the DNA. The table lists hundreds of thousands of clones, nearly 90% of them singletons. The rearrangement joins TRBV27 to TRBJ2-1; maybe TRBD1 (6 bases). The sequence was collected from a woman between 18 and 29 years old who had recovered from COVID-19. Specimen: peripheral blood. CDR3 amino acids: CASSLMGAWDEQFF. CDR3 DNA: TGTGCCAGCAGTTTAATGGGGGCCTGGGATGAGCAGTTCTTC.